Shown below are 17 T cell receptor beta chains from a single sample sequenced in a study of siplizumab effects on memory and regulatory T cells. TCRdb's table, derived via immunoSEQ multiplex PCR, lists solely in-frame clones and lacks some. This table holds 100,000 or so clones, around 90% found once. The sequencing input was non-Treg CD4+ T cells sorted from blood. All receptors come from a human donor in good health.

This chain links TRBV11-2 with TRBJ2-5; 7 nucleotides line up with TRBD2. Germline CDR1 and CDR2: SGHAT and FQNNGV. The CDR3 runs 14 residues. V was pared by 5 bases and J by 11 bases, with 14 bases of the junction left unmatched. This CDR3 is CASSQTSPGGEQYF. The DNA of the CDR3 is TGTGCCAGCAGCCAGACTAGCCCGGGAGGAGAGCAGTACTTC.

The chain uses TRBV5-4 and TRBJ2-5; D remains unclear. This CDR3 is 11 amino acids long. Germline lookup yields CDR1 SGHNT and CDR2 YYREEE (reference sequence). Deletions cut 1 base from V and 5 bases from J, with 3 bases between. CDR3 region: CASSLSETQYF. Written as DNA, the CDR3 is TGTGCCAGCAGCTTGTCGGAGACCCAGTACTTC. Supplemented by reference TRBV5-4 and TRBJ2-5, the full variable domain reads ETGVTQSPTHLIKTRGQQVTLRCSSQSGHNTVSWYQQALGQGPQFIFQYYREEENGRGNFPPRFSGLQFPNYSSELNVNALELDDSALYLCASSLSETQYFGPGTRLLVL.

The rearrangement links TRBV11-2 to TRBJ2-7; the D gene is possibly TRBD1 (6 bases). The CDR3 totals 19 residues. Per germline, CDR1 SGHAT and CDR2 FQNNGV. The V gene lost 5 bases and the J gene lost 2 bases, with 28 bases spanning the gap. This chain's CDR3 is CASSPYQTFGQPITYEQYF. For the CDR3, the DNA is TGTGCCAGCAGCCCCTACCAAACTTTCGGACAGCCTATAACCTACGAGCAGTACTTC.

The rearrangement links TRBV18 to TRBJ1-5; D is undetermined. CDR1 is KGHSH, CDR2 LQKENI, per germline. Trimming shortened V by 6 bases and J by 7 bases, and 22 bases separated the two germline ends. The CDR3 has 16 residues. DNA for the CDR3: TGTGCCAGCTCGGACTACCCAAGACCGATGGAACAGCCCCAGCATTTT. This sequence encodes CASSDYPRPMEQPQHF.

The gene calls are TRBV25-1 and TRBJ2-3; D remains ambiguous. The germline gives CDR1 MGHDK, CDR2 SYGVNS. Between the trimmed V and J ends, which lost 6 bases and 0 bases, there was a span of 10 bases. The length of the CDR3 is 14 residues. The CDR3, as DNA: TGTGCCAGCAGGTCTAAGGACAGCACAGATACGCAGTATTTT. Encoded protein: CASRSKDSTDTQYF.

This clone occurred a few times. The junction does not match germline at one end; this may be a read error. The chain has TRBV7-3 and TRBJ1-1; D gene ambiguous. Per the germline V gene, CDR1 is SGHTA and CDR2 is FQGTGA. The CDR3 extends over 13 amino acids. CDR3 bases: TGTGCCAGCAGTTTAACCGTAACCACTGAAGCTTTCTTT. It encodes CASSLTVTTEAFF. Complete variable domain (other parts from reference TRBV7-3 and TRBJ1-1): GAGVSQTPSNKVTEKGKYVELRCDPISGHTALYWYRQSLGQGPEFLIYFQGTGAADDSGLPNDRFFAVRPEGSVSTLKIQRTERGDSAVYLCASSLTVTTEAFFGQGTRLTVV.

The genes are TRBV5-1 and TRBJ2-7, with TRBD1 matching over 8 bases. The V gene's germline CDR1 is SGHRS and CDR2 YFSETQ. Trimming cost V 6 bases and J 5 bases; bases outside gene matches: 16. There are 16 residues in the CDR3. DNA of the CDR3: TGCGCCAGCACCGATCTGGCGGGCAGGGGGCGCGACGAGCAGTACTTC. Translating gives CASTDLAGRGRDEQYF.

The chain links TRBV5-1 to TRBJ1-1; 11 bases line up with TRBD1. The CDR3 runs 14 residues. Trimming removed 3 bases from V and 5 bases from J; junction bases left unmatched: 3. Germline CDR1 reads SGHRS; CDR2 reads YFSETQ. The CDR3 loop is CASSSRDRGTEAFF. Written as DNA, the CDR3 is TGCGCCAGCAGCTCCCGGGACAGGGGGACTGAAGCTTTCTTT. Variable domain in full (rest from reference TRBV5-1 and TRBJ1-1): KAGVTQTPRYLIKTRGQQVTLSCSPISGHRSVSWYQQTPGQGLQFLFEYFSETQRNKGNFPGRFSGRQFSNSRSEMNVSTLELGDSALYLCASSSRDRGTEAFFGQGTRLTVV.

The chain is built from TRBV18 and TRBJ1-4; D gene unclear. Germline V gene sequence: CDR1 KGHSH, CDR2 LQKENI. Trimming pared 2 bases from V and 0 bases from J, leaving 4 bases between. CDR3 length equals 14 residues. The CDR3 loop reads CASSPGSTNEKLFF. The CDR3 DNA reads TGTGCCAGCTCACCAGGCTCAACTAATGAAAAACTGTTTTTT.

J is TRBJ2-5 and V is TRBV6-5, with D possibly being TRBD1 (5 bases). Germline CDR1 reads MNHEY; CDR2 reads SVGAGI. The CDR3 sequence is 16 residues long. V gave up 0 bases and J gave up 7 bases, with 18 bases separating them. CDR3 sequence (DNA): TGTGCCAGCAGTTACTCCGGCAGGTACCATCAGGGGACCCAGTACTTC. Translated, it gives CASSYSGRYHQGTQYF.

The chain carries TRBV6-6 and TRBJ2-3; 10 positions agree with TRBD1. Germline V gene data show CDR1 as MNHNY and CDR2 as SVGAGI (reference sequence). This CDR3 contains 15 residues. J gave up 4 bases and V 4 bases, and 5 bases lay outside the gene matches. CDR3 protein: CASSWGQGMPDTQYF. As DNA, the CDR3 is TGTGCCAGCAGTTGGGGACAGGGGATGCCAGATACGCAGTATTTT.

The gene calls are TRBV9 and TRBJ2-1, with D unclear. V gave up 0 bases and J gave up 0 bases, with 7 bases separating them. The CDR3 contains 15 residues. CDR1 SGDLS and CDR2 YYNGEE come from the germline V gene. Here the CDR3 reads CASSVVSNSYNEQFF. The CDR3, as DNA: TGTGCCAGCAGCGTAGTGTCCAACTCCTACAATGAGCAGTTCTTC.

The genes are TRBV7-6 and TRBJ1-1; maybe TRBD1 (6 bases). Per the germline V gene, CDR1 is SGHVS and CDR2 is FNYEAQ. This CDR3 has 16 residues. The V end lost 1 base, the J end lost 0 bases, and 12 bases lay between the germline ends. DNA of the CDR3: TGTGCCAGCAGCTTAGGCAGAGGGGGATTGAACACTGAAGCTTTCTTT. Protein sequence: CASSLGRGGLNTEAFF.

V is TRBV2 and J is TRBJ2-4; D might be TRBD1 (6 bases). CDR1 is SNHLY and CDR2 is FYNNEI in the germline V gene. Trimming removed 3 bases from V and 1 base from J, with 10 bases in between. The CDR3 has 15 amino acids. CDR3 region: CASSDGTTAKNIQYF. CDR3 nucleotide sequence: TGTGCCAGCAGTGATGGGACAACTGCCAAAAACATTCAGTACTTC.

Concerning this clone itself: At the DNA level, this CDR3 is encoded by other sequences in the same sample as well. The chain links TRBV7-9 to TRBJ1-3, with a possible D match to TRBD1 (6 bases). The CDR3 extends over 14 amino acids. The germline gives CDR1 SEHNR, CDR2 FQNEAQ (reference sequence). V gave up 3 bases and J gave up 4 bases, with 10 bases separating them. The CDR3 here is CASSLGGSGNTIYF. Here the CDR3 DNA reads TGTGCCAGCAGCTTGGGGGGCTCCGGAAACACCATATATTTT.

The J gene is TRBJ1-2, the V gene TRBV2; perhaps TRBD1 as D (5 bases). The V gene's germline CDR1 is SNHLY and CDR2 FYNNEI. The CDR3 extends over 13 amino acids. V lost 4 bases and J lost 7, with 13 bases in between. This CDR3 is CASSAAQGTGYTF. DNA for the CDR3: TGTGCCAGCAGTGCTGCCCAGGGAACTGGCTACACCTTC.

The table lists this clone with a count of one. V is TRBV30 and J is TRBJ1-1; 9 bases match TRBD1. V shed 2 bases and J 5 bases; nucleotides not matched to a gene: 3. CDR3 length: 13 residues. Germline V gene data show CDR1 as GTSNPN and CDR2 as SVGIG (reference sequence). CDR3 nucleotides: TGTGCCTGGAGTCCGACAGGGGGGACTGAAGCTTTCTTT. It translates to CAWSPTGGTEAFF.